This T cell receptor (beta chain) was sequenced during a study of blood T cell repertoires in COVID-19. Background on the study: Researchers got acute and convalescent COVID-19 samples from the United States, Italy and Spain. Sources were T cells, B-cell-depleted T cells, or PBMCs; the material itself was cDNA or gDNA.

The authors' processing: Reference gene primers were amplified, and this amplification served to estimate nucleated cell counts. Repertoires were generated with immunoSEQ multiplex PCR, while TCRdb's copy carries only in-frame clones and drops some. V and J calls and clone size are as listed in that table; D and trimming were resolved from the DNA. The data hold some 290,000 clones, with about 86% observed a single time. V lost 3 bases and J lost 5, with 10 bases in between. The V gene's germline CDR1 is MNHEY and CDR2 SVGAGI. The CDR3 covers 13 residues. The specimen sequenced was peripheral blood. The V gene is TRBV6-5, the J gene TRBJ1-2, with D possibly being TRBD1 (6 bases). The clonotype originates from a man younger than 35 with active or convalescent COVID-19. DNA for the CDR3: TGTGCCAGCAGTTATAAAACAGGGTATGGCTACACCTTC. This codes for CASSYKTGYGYTF.